Presented here are 2 T cell receptor beta chains from one specimen sequenced in a study of cytomegalovirus exposure and HLA in healthy donors. PCR was performed using 60 Vbeta and 13 Jbeta primers. Repertoires were generated with immunoSEQ multiplex PCR, while TCRdb's copy carries only in-frame clones and drops some. The sample records around 110,000 clones, 8% to 10% being singletons. Sequenced sample: PBMCs. The origin of the receptors is a man aged 25-45 years in good health and CMV-seronegative.

This clone has a handful of counts. The V call is TRBV30, the J call TRBJ2-1, with 8 bases matching TRBD1. V dropped 0 bases and J dropped 8; count of bases not matched to a gene: 9. The CDR3 has 15 residues. Per the germline V gene, CDR1 is GTSNPN and CDR2 is SVGIG (reference sequence). DNA for the CDR3: TGTGCCTGGAGTGTACCCGGGACAGGAGGCGATGAGCAGTTCTTC. Protein product: CAWSVPGTGGDEQFF. The full variable domain, its missing parts supplied by reference TRBV30 and TRBJ2-1, is SQTIHQWPATLVQPVGSPLSLECTVEGTSNPNLYWYRQAAGRGLQLLFYSVGIGQISSEVPQNLSASRPQDRQFILSSKKLLLSDSGFYLCAWSVPGTGGDEQFFGPGTRLTVL.

There are a few counts of this clone. This chain uses TRBV4-3 with TRBJ2-7, with 11 bases that match TRBD1. Germline CDR1 reads LGHNA; CDR2 reads YSLEER. The CDR3 extends over 16 amino acids. V shed 0 bases and J 2 bases; nucleotides not matched to a gene: 3. The CDR3 is CASSQDWDRGAYEQYF. The CDR3 DNA reads as TGCGCCAGCAGCCAAGATTGGGACAGGGGGGCCTACGAGCAGTACTTC.